The entry below describes one T cell receptor (beta chain). The sample belongs to a study of CD4 and CD8 cells across lung adenocarcinoma regions. Samples came from patients with localized non-small cell lung adenocarcinoma. Germline V gene lookup returns CDR1 SGHTA and CDR2 FQGNSA. V was clipped by 5 bases and J by 4 bases; unmatched bases: 8. The CDR3 extends over 16 amino acids. TCRdb recomputed calls from the PCR reads with MiXCR, one row per CDR3 protein. The repertoire holds around 18,000 distinct CDR3 sequences, with under 60% as singletons. The gene calls are TRBV7-2 and TRBJ2-2; TRBD2 aligns across 9 bases. Sequencing used CD8+ T cells from the center of a lung tumor. The TCR was taken from a female donor with lung adenocarcinoma. The CD4 and CD8 labels of this study may be unreliable. CDR3 nucleotides: TGTGCCAGCAGCCATGCGGGGGGGCCTAGCACCGGGGAGCTGTTTTTT. This encodes CASSHAGGPSTGELFF.